This entry is about one T cell receptor (beta chain). In this sample, this clone turned up a few times. No cognate antigen has been identified for it. No base-level quality is on record; no much larger clone is a single base apart. The data belong to a study of Ad26.COV2.S vaccination and SARS-CoV-2 variants (dated by TCRdb to the early 2020s). Turning to the overall study: Donors in the vaccine arm were drawn from COV1001, a multicentre, randomized, double-blind, placebo-controlled phase I-IIa trial testing Ad26.COV2.S in healthy adults. A total of approximately 30 samples were included in the TCR-sequenced set, comprising 19 Ad26.COV2.S vaccine recipients, 5 placebo recipients and 8 SARS-CoV-2 convalescent individuals. Investigators did not know the trial group allocation while performing experiments and assessing outcomes. The specificity and breadth of SARS-CoV-2-reactive T cell receptors after Ad26.COV2.S vaccination were assessed by TCRbeta repertoire sequencing. Trial participants were randomized into five groups of five, in which low-dose or high-dose Ad26.COV2.S was given once or twice, or placebo was given on both occasions. Ad26.COV2.S was given intramuscularly at 5x10^10 or 1x10^11 viral particles, as a single shot or as two shots 56 days apart. Study-wide findings and limitations: Non-spike TCR breadth was comparable between vaccine and placebo recipients, consistent with the vaccine containing only spike. Spike-specific TCR breadth was higher in Ad26.COV2.S recipients than in placebo recipients (P = 0.0014). After vaccination, substantial breadth of spike-specific CD8+ and CD4+ T cell responses was reported. According to the authors, total T cell responses may have been underestimated by the TCR breadth and depth analyses. The study was not powered for comparison of responses between vaccine doses or regimens.

The immunoSEQ Assay was used to sequence TCRbeta CDR3 regions. After extraction, genomic DNA underwent amplification by bias-controlled multiplex PCR, followed by high-throughput sequencing. In the paper's pipeline: To quantify the absolute abundance of every unique TCRbeta CDR3 region, sequences were collapsed and filtered. T cell fraction was estimated by normalizing TCRbeta template counts to usable DNA, with usable DNA measured through amplification of reference genes found in all nucleated cells. Repertoire TCRs were annotated as SARS-CoV-2-specific by exact matching of V gene, CDR3 amino acid sequence and J gene to a known reactive TCR set. The reference SARS-CoV-2 TCR set came from MIRA and was filtered for enrichment in COVID-19-positive ImmuneCODE repertoires, removing public or cross-reactive TCRs. Using the MIRA antigens, annotated TCRs were further analysed by specific ORF or by position within an ORF. Breadth was defined as the number of annotated unique rearrangements divided by the total number of unique productive rearrangements, and depth was defined as the summed frequency of the annotated unique rearrangements. TCR breadth was compared between groups using two-sided Wilcoxon rank-sum tests. The source is immuneACCESS, and TCRdb retained only in-frame sequences with V and J called. Part of the clones is not carried over; for the studies checked, unresolved V genes explain less than half of this, and the remainder is unexplained. The V and J calls and the clone size are those of that table, but D and trimming were determined from the DNA. This sample comprises about 380,000 clones, under 90% of them detected only once. The top ten hold nearly 7.5% of the sample.

The treatment or condition label corresponds to: 15 to 20 received Ad26.COV2.S at low or high dose, single or two shots; several received placebo; per-sample allocation not given. For vaccine and placebo recipients, the sequenced repertoires came from samples collected on day 63 after the first injection. In Cohort 1b, some 25 adults aged 18-55 years were enrolled at a single site in Boston, USA, between 29 July and 7 August 2020. Ad26.COV2.S was a replication-incompetent adenovirus type 26 vector that expressed a prefusion-stabilized SARS-CoV-2 spike protein derived from the original Wuhan strain. The germline V end is reduced by 6 bases and the J end by 4 bases; junction bases left unmatched: 14. Looking up the germline V gene (reference sequence) yields CDR1 MNHNY and CDR2 SVGAGI. Including cysteine and phenylalanine, the CDR3 has 16 amino acids. Just the 48-base CDR3 DNA is kept, in frame starting at base 1.

The origin of this receptor is a person aged 18-60 years who received the Ad26.COV2.S COVID-19 vaccine or a placebo. Source: peripheral blood, taken in a trial of Ad26.COV2.S vaccine versus placebo. Recombination linked TRBV6-6 to TRBJ2-7; 8 junctional bases match TRBD1. The CDR3 here reads CASSPQGGTGYYEQYF. At the DNA level, the sequence is TGTGCCAGCAGCCCTCAGGGTGGGACAGGATATTACGAGCAGTACTTC.